A single T cell receptor beta chain is shown here with its context. This specimen belongs to a study of control samples from healthy donors and cancer patients. Looked up from germline, CDR1 is PRHDT and CDR2 is FYEKMQ (reference sequence). Trimming took 8 bases from V and 7 from J, leaving 32 bases between them. The CDR3 spans 19 residues. Assay: immunoSEQ multiplex PCR; the TCRdb copy retains only in-frame clones and omits some. The profile shows approximately 76,000 clones, around 80% of them singletons. This TCR derives from a man in his 60s with head and neck cancer. The chain couples TRBV13 to TRBJ2-2; the D is unclear. Sequencing was performed on PBMCs. CDR3 in DNA: TGTGCCAGCCAACTCCTGTGGACGTCCCCGTTTTCGGGTGGCGGGGAGCTGTTTTTT. Encoded protein: CASQLLWTSPFSGGGELFF.